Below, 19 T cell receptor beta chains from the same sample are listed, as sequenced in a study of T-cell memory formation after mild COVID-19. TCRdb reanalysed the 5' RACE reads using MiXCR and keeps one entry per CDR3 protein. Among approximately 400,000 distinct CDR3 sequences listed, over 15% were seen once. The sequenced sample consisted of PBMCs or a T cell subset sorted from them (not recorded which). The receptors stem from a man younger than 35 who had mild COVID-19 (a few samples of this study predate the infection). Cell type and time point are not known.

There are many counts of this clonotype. In DNA, the CDR3 is TGTGCCAGCAGCCAAGTGCGTCAGGGAGTTGGACTGTTTTTT. Translated: CASSQVRQGVGLFF. The V and J genes are TRBV4-2 and TRBJ2-2, with D perhaps matching TRBD1 or TRBD2 (5 bases each). Looked up from germline, CDR1 is LGHNA and CDR2 is YNFKEQ. The CDR3 covers 14 residues. Trimming cost V 1 base and J 14 bases, with 17 bases left between them.

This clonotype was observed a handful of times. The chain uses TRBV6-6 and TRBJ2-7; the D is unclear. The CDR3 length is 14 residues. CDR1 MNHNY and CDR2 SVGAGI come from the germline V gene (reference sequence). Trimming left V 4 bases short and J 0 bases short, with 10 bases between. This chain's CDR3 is CASSLALSSYEQYV. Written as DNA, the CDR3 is TGTGCCAGCAGTTTGGCCTTAAGCTCCTACGAGCAGTACGTC.

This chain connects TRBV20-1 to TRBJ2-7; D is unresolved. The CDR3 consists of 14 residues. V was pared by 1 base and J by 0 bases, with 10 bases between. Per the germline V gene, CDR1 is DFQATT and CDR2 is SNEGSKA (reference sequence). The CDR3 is CSARGQVSSYEQYF. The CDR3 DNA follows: TGCAGTGCTAGAGGGCAGGTGAGCTCCTACGAGCAGTACTTC.

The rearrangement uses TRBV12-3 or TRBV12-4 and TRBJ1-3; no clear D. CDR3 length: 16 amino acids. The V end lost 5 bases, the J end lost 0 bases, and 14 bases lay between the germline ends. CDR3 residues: CASSTRQASSGNTIYF. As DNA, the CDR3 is TGTGCCAGCAGTACCCGACAAGCCTCCTCTGGAAACACCATATATTTT.

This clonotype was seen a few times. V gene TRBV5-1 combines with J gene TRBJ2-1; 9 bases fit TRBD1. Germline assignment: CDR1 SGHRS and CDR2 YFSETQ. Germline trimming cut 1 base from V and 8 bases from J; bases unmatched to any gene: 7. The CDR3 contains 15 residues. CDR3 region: CASSLMGQGVDEQFF. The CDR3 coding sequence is TGCGCCAGCAGCTTGATGGGACAGGGAGTCGATGAGCAGTTCTTC.

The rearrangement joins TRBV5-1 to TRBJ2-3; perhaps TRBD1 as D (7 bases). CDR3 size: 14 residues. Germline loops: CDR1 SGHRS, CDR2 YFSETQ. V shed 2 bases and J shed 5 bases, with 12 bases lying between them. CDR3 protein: CASSFGGQRDTQYF. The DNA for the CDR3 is TGCGCCAGCAGCTTCGGGGGACAGAGAGATACGCAGTATTTT.

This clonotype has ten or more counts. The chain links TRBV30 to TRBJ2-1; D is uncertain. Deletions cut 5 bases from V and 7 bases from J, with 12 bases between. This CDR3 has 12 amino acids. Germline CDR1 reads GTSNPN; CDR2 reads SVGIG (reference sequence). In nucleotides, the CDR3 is TGTGCCTGGGACACCTTGAGGAATGAGCAGTTCTTC. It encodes CAWDTLRNEQFF.

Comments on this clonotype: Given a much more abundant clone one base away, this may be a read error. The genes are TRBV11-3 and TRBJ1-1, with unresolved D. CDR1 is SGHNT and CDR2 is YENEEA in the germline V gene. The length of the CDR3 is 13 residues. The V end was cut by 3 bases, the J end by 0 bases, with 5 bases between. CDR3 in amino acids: CASSFNMNTEAFF. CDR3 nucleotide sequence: TGTGCCAGCAGCTTCAACATGAACACTGAAGCTTTCTTT.

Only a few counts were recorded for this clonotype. The CDR3 DNA is TGTGCCATCAGCCACCCGGAGAATGAGCAGTTCTTC. It encodes CAISHPENEQFF. The V gene is TRBV10-3, the J gene TRBJ2-1; D unclear. The CDR3 has 12 residues. V was pared by 6 bases and J by 7 bases, with 10 bases between. CDR1 is ENHRY, CDR2 SYGVKD, per germline.

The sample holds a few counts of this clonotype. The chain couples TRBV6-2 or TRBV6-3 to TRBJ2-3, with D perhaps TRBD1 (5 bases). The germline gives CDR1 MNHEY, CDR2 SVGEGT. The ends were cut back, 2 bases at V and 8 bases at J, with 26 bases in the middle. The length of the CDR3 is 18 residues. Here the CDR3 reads CASSYALVQAVAPGTQYF. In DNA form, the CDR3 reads TGTGCCAGCAGTTACGCACTCGTACAGGCCGTCGCACCGGGTACGCAGTATTTT.

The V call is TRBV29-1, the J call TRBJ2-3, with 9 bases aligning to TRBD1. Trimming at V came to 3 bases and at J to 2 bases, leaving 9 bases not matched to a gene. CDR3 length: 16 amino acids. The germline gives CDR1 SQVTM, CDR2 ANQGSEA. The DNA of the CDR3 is TGCAGCGTTGACAAGACAGGGGGGGGATCCACAGATACGCAGTATTTT. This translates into CSVDKTGGGSTDTQYF.

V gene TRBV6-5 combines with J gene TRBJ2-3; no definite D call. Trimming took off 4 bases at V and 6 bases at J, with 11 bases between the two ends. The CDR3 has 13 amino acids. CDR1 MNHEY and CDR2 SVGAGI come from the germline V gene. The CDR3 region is CASSSLGRDTQYF. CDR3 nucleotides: TGTGCCAGCAGTTCCCTCGGACGGGATACGCAGTATTTT.

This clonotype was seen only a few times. The CDR3 sequence: CASSFETGWDTQYF. The CDR3 coding sequence is TGTGCCAGCAGTTTTGAGACAGGGTGGGATACGCAGTATTTT. The genes are TRBV12-3 or TRBV12-4 and TRBJ2-3; 7 bases match TRBD1. This CDR3 comprises 14 residues. Losses at the gene ends were 3 bases for V and 6 bases for J; bases not matched to a gene: 6.

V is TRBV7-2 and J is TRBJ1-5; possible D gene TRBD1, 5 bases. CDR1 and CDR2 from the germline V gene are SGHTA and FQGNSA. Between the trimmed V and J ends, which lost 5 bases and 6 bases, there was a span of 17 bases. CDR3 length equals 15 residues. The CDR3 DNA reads TGTGCCAGCAGCGCCCAATCGGGGGTCGGTCAGCCCCAGCATTTT. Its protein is CASSAQSGVGQPQHF.

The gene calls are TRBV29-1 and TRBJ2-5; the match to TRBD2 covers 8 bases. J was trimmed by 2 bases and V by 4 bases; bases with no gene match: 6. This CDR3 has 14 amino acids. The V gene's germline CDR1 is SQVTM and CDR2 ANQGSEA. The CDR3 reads CSVARRGAQETQYF. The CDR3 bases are TGCAGCGTTGCGAGGCGGGGGGCTCAAGAGACCCAGTACTTC.

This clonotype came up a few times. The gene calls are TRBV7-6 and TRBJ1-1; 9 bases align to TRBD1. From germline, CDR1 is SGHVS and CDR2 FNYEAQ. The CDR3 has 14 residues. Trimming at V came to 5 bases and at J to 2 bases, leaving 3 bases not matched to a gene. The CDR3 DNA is TGTGCCAGCAGCCCACAGGGGGCCAACACTGAAGCTTTCTTT. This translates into CASSPQGANTEAFF.

The CDR3 spells CASSSKRGNTGELFF. Here the CDR3 DNA reads TGTGCCAGCAGCTCGAAACGCGGGAACACCGGGGAGCTGTTTTTT. This rearrangement joins TRBV7-3 to TRBJ2-2; D is uncertain. Trimming took off 4 bases at V and 1 base at J, with 10 bases between the two ends. This CDR3 has 15 amino acids. CDR1 and CDR2 (germline): SGHTA, FQGTGA.

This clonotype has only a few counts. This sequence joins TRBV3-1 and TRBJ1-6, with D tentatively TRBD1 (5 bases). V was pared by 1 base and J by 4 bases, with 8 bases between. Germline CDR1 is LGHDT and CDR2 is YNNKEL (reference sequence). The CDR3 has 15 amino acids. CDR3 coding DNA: TGTGCCAGCAGCCAAGGAGGGGCGTATAATTCACCCCTCCACTTT. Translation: CASSQGGAYNSPLHF.

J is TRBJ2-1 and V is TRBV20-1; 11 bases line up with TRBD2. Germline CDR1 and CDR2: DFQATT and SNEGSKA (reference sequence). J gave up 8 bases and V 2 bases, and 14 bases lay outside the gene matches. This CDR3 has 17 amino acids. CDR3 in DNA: TGCAGTGCTAGATCGAGACTAGCGGGGACCGTCACCCATGAGCAGTTCTTC. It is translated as CSARSRLAGTVTHEQFF.